A selection of T cell receptor beta chains follows, all from one sample in a study of cytomegalovirus exposure and HLA in healthy donors. TCRdb keeps only in-frame clones here, not all; method: immunoSEQ multiplex PCR. Of approximately 180,000 clones in the sample, approximately 78% were seen once. The sequenced sample was PBMCs. These receptors were taken from a woman under 30 in good health and CMV-seronegative. Both conserved end residues are part of each CDR3. The D gene is left open where the match is weak. Part of the rows lack a size; the others show once, few, many or a class for expanded clones.

15	NA	TRBJ1-2	NA	TRBV25-1	CASSLAGNNNYGYTF	TGTGCCAGCAGCTTGGCAGGCAACAATAACTATGGCTACACCTTC
14	NA	TRBJ2-5	NA	TRBV5-6	CASSLATSWETQYF	TGTGCCAGCAGCTTGGCGACTAGTTGGGAGACCCAGTACTTC
15	TRBD2	TRBJ2-1	NA	TRBV7-9	CASSFSGRQYNEQFF	TGTGCCAGCAGCTTCAGCGGGAGGCAATACAATGAGCAGTTCTTC
16	NA	TRBJ1-5	NA	TRBV28	CASSPGGRDSNQPQHF	TGTGCCAGCAGCCCCGGGGGGCGTGATAGCAATCAGCCCCAGCATTTT
14	TRBD1	TRBJ2-7	NA	TRBV4-1	CASSLRQGALEQYF	TGCGCCAGCAGCCTACGACAGGGGGCGTTAGAGCAGTACTTC
16	NA	TRBJ2-5	NA	TRBV7-9	CASSEFVSGSWETQYF	TGTGCCAGCAGCGAATTTGTCTCAGGGTCCTGGGAGACCCAGTACTTC
16	NA	TRBJ2-7	few	TRBV5-6	CASSHGAGTGAYEQYF	TGTGCCAGCAGCCACGGCGCCGGGACGGGGGCCTACGAGCAGTACTTC
13	NA	TRBJ2-1	NA	TRBV4-1	CASSQEAYNEQFF	TGCGCCAGCAGCCAAGAAGCGTACAATGAGCAGTTCTTC
15	TRBD1	TRBJ2-1	once	TRBV6-5	CASSFDRGPGYEQFF	TGTGCCAGCAGTTTCGACAGGGGGCCAGGATATGAGCAGTTCTTC
15	TRBD1	TRBJ1-1	NA	TRBV9	CASSVNGQGAYEAFF	TGTGCCAGCAGCGTCAATGGACAGGGGGCATATGAAGCTTTCTTT
12	NA	TRBJ1-2	once	TRBV30	CAWSASDYGYTF	TGTGCCTGGAGTGCGAGTGACTATGGCTACACCTTC
14	TRBD1	TRBJ1-1	few	TRBV29-1	CSVLRQGGNTEAFF	TGCAGCGTCCTAAGACAGGGGGGGAACACTGAAGCTTTCTTT
15	TRBD1	TRBJ2-7	NA	TRBV7-9	CSSSSGGASYYEQYF	TGTTCCAGCAGCTCAGGGGGCGCGTCCTACTACGAGCAGTACTTC
16	NA	TRBJ1-5	NA	TRBV27	CASSIRQVDSNQPQHF	TGTGCCAGCAGTATTAGACAGGTAGATAGCAATCAGCCCCAGCATTTT
11	NA	TRBJ2-7	NA	TRBV6-1	CASRISHEQYF	TGTGCCAGCAGGATAAGCCACGAGCAGTACTTC
16	TRBD2	TRBJ2-7	NA	TRBV30	CAWSLASLIPDYEQYF	TGTGCCTGGTCACTAGCGAGCCTTATTCCCGACTACGAGCAGTACTTC
16	TRBD1	TRBJ1-2	NA	TRBV29-1	CSVEDQGTGSNYGYTF	TGCAGCGTTGAAGATCAGGGGACAGGTTCTAACTATGGCTACACCTTC
13	NA	TRBJ2-2	NA	TRBV29-1	CSVGGTATGELFF	TGCAGCGTCGGCGGGACCGCCACCGGGGAGCTGTTTTTT
15	NA	TRBJ2-1	NA	TRBV9	CASSEAESSYNEQFF	TGTGCCAGCAGCGAGGCGGAAAGCTCCTACAATGAGCAGTTCTTC
16	TRBD1	TRBJ1-1	NA	TRBV7-9	CASSLGDRAKDTEAFF	TGTGCCAGCAGCTTAGGGGACAGGGCGAAGGACACTGAAGCTTTCTTT
14	NA	TRBJ2-3	NA	TRBV28	CASSWGTSTDTQYF	TGTGCCAGCAGTTGGGGGACTAGCACAGATACGCAGTATTTT
15	TRBD1	TRBJ2-1	NA	TRBV5-4	CASSPGQGLRNEQFF	TGTGCCAGCAGCCCTGGACAGGGGCTACGAAATGAGCAGTTCTTC
16	NA	TRBJ2-1	NA	TRBV4-3	CASSQFTRGSYNEQFF	TGCGCCAGCAGCCAATTCACTCGGGGATCCTACAATGAGCAGTTCTTC
18	TRBD1	TRBJ2-3	NA	TRBV18	CASSSGTGGLSITDTQYF	TGTGCCAGCTCATCAGGGACAGGGGGATTGTCAATCACAGATACGCAGTATTTT
12	NA	TRBJ1-2	once	TRBV7-9	CASSEEVGGYTF	TGTGCCAGCAGCGAAGAGGTCGGGGGCTACACCTTC
13	TRBD1	TRBJ2-7	NA	TRBV27	CASSLTGDYEQYF	TGTGCCAGCAGTTTGACAGGGGACTACGAGCAGTACTTC
13	TRBD1	TRBJ1-3	once	TRBV2	CASSTGVGNTIYF	TGTGCCAGCAGCACAGGGGTTGGAAACACCATATATTTT
15	TRBD1	TRBJ2-1	NA	TRBV5-1	CASRSQGGAYNEQFF	TGCGCCAGCAGGTCCCAAGGGGGCGCCTACAATGAGCAGTTCTTC
15	NA	TRBJ1-1	NA	TRBV14	CASRRSGAAETEAFF	TGTGCCAGCAGAAGATCCGGCGCGGCGGAGACTGAAGCTTTCTTT
15	NA	TRBJ1-2	NA	TRBV13	CASSLGPGQVYGYTF	TGTGCCAGCAGCTTAGGCCCAGGGCAGGTCTATGGCTACACCTTC
14	NA	TRBJ1-4	NA	TRBV2	CASRMLQAGEKLFF	TGTGCCAGCAGGATGCTACAGGCTGGGGAAAAACTGTTTTTT
13	NA	TRBJ1-2	NA	TRBV19	CASSIGLESGYTF	TGTGCCAGTAGTATCGGACTTGAGAGTGGCTACACCTTC
14	NA	TRBJ2-1	NA	TRBV27	CASSSRTFRPEQFF	TGTGCCAGCAGTTCTAGGACATTTCGACCGGAGCAGTTCTTC
15	TRBD2	TRBJ2-2	NA	TRBV2	CASRGGGPHTGELFF	TGTGCCAGCCGCGGGGGGGGTCCCCACACCGGGGAGCTGTTTTTT
14	NA	TRBJ2-1	NA	TRBV18	CASSPERLYNEQFF	TGTGCCAGCTCACCAGAGCGGCTATACAATGAGCAGTTCTTC
14	NA	TRBJ2-1	few	TRBV19	CASRPGFITDEQFF	TGTGCCAGTAGACCGGGATTCATCACCGATGAGCAGTTCTTC
16	TRBD1	TRBJ2-4	NA	TRBV4-3	CASSQDGGTGKNIQYF	TGCGCCAGCAGCCAAGATGGAGGGACAGGAAAAAACATTCAGTACTTC
19	TRBD2	TRBJ2-1	once	TRBV7-2	CASSSGLAGGLGGRNEQFF	TGTGCCAGCAGCTCCGGACTAGCGGGAGGGCTTGGGGGGCGGAATGAGCAGTTCTTC
12	NA	TRBJ2-3	NA	TRBV7-6	CATQQGEDTQYF	TGTGCCACACAACAGGGAGAAGATACGCAGTATTTT
15	TRBD2	TRBJ2-7	NA	TRBV28	CASSLGAGASYEQYF	TGTGCCAGCAGTTTAGGGGCGGGAGCCTCCTACGAGCAGTACTTC
14	TRBD1	TRBJ1-1	NA	TRBV5-8	CASSLVVGQLSAFF	TGTGCCAGCAGCTTGGTCGTGGGACAGCTTTCAGCTTTCTTT
17	NA	TRBJ1-1	NA	TRBV12-5	CASGLLPGFSLNTEAFF	TGTGCTAGTGGTTTGCTTCCAGGGTTTTCCCTGAACACTGAAGCTTTCTTT
11	NA	TRBJ2-7	NA	TRBV30	CAWSSGYEQYF	TGTGCCTGGAGTTCGGGATACGAGCAGTACTTC
16	TRBD2	TRBJ2-1	once	TRBV7-2	CASSSGGTSGDNEQFF	TGTGCCAGCAGCTCCGGAGGGACTAGCGGCGACAATGAGCAGTTCTTC
15	NA	TRBJ2-7	NA	TRBV4-3	CASSQSAGYSYEQYF	TGCGCCAGCAGCCAAAGCGCTGGGTACTCCTACGAGCAGTACTTC
16	TRBD2	TRBJ2-1	NA	TRBV11-3	CASSWGGGQQYNEQFF	TGTGCCAGCAGCTGGGGCGGGGGGCAACAATACAATGAGCAGTTCTTC